The subject of this entry is one T cell receptor (beta chain). This sample is drawn from a study of patients and donors after allogeneic stem cell transplantation. Germline CDR1 is LGHDT and CDR2 is YNNKEL (reference sequence). This CDR3 is 16 amino acids long. Trimming stripped 1 base from V and 4 bases from J, with 17 bases between. TCRdb independently ran MiXCR on the RT-PCR reads; one entry per CDR3 protein. The sample lists roughly 230,000 distinct CDR3 sequences, around 14% occurring once. The receptor's source is a human donor who was either an allogeneic HSCT recipient or a stem cell or donor lymphocyte infusion donor (not recorded which). It is not recorded whose cells these are; they may come from a transplant donor. V gene TRBV3-1 combines with J gene TRBJ2-7; D may be TRBD2 (6 bases). Sequencing input: blood, either unsorted or a sorted T cell fraction (not recorded which). This chain's CDR3 is CASSQAAWGEGYEQYF. The CDR3 DNA is TGTGCCAGCAGCCAAGCGGCATGGGGGGAAGGGTACGAGCAGTACTTC.